Included here is one TCR beta chain sequence, with context. Its target antigen remains unknown. The record has no base qualities; no much larger clone is one base away. V sheds 6 bases and J sheds 8 bases, leaving 19 bases between their ends. CDR1 and CDR2, per the germline V gene (reference sequence), are LNHDA and SQIVND. CDR3 length: 14 amino acids, cysteine to phenylalanine. Kept here is only the CDR3 DNA, which spans 42 bases and is read in frame from base 1. These data are taken from a study of Ad26.COV2.S vaccination and SARS-CoV-2 variants (dated by TCRdb to about 2021). In terms of the full investigation: Vaccine-arm donors came from COV1001, a multicentre, randomized, double-blind, placebo-controlled phase I-IIa trial of Ad26.COV2.S in healthy adults. Ad26.COV2.S was administered intramuscularly at 5 x 10^10 or 1 x 10^11 viral particles, either as a single shot or as two shots given 56 days apart. Participants in the trial were split at random into five groups of five each, receiving low-dose or high-dose Ad26.COV2.S once or twice, or else placebo on both occasions. The specificity and breadth of SARS-CoV-2-reactive T cell receptors after Ad26.COV2.S vaccination were assessed by TCRbeta repertoire sequencing. A total of approximately 30 samples were included in the TCR-sequenced set, comprising 19 Ad26.COV2.S vaccine recipients, 5 placebo recipients and 8 SARS-CoV-2 convalescent individuals. Blinding of investigators to trial group allocation was maintained during experiments and outcome assessment. Summary of the overall study and its limitations: Spike-specific TCR breadth was higher in Ad26.COV2.S recipients than in placebo recipients (P = 0.0014). Vaccine and placebo recipients had similar non-spike TCR breadth, a finding consistent with the vaccine containing only spike. Substantial breadth of spike-specific CD8+ and CD4+ T cell responses was reported after vaccination. According to the authors, total T cell responses may have been underestimated by the TCR breadth and depth analyses. The study lacked the statistical power to compare responses across vaccine doses or regimens.

The immunoSEQ Assay was used to sequence TCRbeta CDR3 regions. After extraction, genomic DNA underwent amplification by bias-controlled multiplex PCR, followed by high-throughput sequencing. For the original study's pipeline: Collapsing and filtering of sequences were performed to quantify the absolute abundance of each unique TCRbeta CDR3 region. T cell fraction was estimated by normalizing TCRbeta template counts to usable DNA, which was measured by amplifying reference genes present in all nucleated cells. Repertoire TCRs were annotated as SARS-CoV-2-specific when V gene, CDR3 amino acid sequence and J gene were exactly matched to a known reactive TCR set. The reference SARS-CoV-2 TCR set was obtained from MIRA and was filtered for enrichment in COVID-19-positive ImmuneCODE repertoires, whereby public or cross-reactive TCRs were removed. Drawing on the MIRA antigens, annotated TCRs were analysed further at the level of specific ORF or position within ORF. Breadth was defined as the number of annotated unique rearrangements divided by the total number of unique productive rearrangements, and depth was defined as the summed frequency of the annotated unique rearrangements. TCR breadth was compared between groups using two-sided Wilcoxon rank-sum tests. Sourced from immuneACCESS, this table was stored by TCRdb with only in-frame sequences that have V and J called. A share of the clones is absent; for the studies checked, an unresolved V gene accounts for under half, and the remainder has no known explanation. V, J and clone size are those of that table, while D and trimming were read from the DNA. This sample has some 320,000 clones in its table, and around 84% of those were observed once. The top ten hold 1.5% to 2.5% of the sample.

The treatment or condition label here, explained by the study, means: 19 received Ad26.COV2.S at low or high dose, single or two shots; 5 received placebo; per-sample allocation not given. Repertoires of vaccine and placebo recipients were sequenced from samples collected on day 63 after the first injection. Cohort 1b enrolled 25 or so adults aged 18-55 years at a single site in Boston, USA, between 29 July and 7 August 2020. As a vaccine, Ad26.COV2.S was a replication-incompetent adenovirus type 26 vector that expressed a prefusion-stabilized SARS-CoV-2 spike protein derived from the original Wuhan strain.

This specimen consisted of peripheral blood, obtained in a trial of Ad26.COV2.S vaccine versus placebo. The sequence is built from TRBV19 and TRBJ1-2; confidence is insufficient to name the D gene. The receptor was derived from a person aged 18-60 years who received the Ad26.COV2.S COVID-19 vaccine or a placebo. The sequenced DNA: TGTGCCAGTAGCCCACTGGCCCCTTTGGACGGCTACACCTTC. Its protein is CASSPLAPLDGYTF.